A selection of T cell receptor beta chains follows, all from one sample in a study of cytomegalovirus exposure and HLA in healthy donors. Profiled with immunoSEQ multiplex PCR; TCRdb holds only in-frame clones, not every one. The sample holds roughly 230,000 clones, 80% to 95% seen once. The sequencing sample was made of PBMCs. These receptors came from a girl aged 2 to 9 in good health and CMV-seronegative. CDR3s include the opening cysteine and the closing phenylalanine or tryptophan.

J gene: TRBJ1-5
CDR3 length: 15
V gene: TRBV19
CDR3 protein: CASSIGPQGFQPQHF

J gene: TRBJ1-1
CDR3 length: 14
V gene: TRBV19
CDR3 protein: CASSMTGGLGEAFF

J gene: TRBJ1-5
CDR3 length: 15
V gene: TRBV7-2
CDR3 protein: CASSLNGAANQPQHF

J gene: TRBJ1-5
CDR3 length: 13
V gene: TRBV19
CDR3 protein: CASAGAVGQPQHF

J gene: TRBJ1-5
CDR3 length: 14
V gene: TRBV28
CDR3 protein: CASTNTGGNQPQHF

J gene: TRBJ1-5
CDR3 length: 15
V gene: TRBV13
CDR3 protein: CASSLGRGGNQPQHF

J gene: TRBJ2-1
CDR3 length: 18
V gene: TRBV7-4
CDR3 protein: CASSLYGRTSGYYNEQFF

J gene: TRBJ2-5
CDR3 length: 16
V gene: TRBV5-1
CDR3 protein: CASSLGLREVQETQYF

J gene: TRBJ2-2
CDR3 length: 15
V gene: TRBV19
CDR3 protein: CASTLGGGLAGELFF

J gene: TRBJ2-7
CDR3 length: 18
V gene: TRBV11-3
CDR3 protein: CASSPGRSGQESSYEQYF

J gene: TRBJ1-4
CDR3 length: 14
V gene: TRBV7-9
CDR3 protein: CSSSTRTGGEKLFF

J gene: TRBJ2-7
CDR3 length: 12
V gene: TRBV13
CDR3 protein: CASSLGRREQYF

J gene: TRBJ1-6
CDR3 length: 17
V gene: TRBV28
CDR3 protein: CASSLTRGGGASSPLHF

J gene: TRBJ2-1
CDR3 length: 15
V gene: TRBV27
CDR3 protein: CASSSGALTLNEQFF

J gene: TRBJ1-1
CDR3 length: 14
V gene: TRBV7-9
CDR3 protein: CASSFSELNTEAFF

J gene: TRBJ1-2
CDR3 length: 15
V gene: TRBV10-3
CDR3 protein: CAISEEVGGTLGYTF

J gene: TRBJ2-7
CDR3 length: 15
V gene: TRBV10-3
CDR3 protein: CAIRGQGTLSYEQYF

J gene: TRBJ2-7
CDR3 length: 13
V gene: TRBV9
CDR3 protein: CASSVEVRGEQYF

J gene: TRBJ1-2
CDR3 length: 13
V gene: TRBV4-1
CDR3 protein: CASSPQVLYGYTF

J gene: TRBJ1-1
CDR3 length: 15
V gene: TRBV28
CDR3 protein: CASSPGGGSDTEAFF

J gene: TRBJ2-5
CDR3 length: 15
V gene: TRBV11-2
CDR3 protein: CASSQPRGGFETQYF

J gene: TRBJ1-4
CDR3 length: 13
V gene: TRBV6-6
CDR3 protein: CASSRDRVGKLFF

J gene: TRBJ2-3
CDR3 length: 18
V gene: TRBV6-1
CDR3 protein: CASSGLGSGGYSTDTQYF

J gene: TRBJ2-1
CDR3 length: 14
V gene: TRBV18
CDR3 protein: CASSPASSYNEQFF

J gene: TRBJ2-1
CDR3 length: 16
V gene: TRBV4-2
CDR3 protein: CASSQDSELAVAEQFF

J gene: TRBJ2-4
CDR3 length: 16
V gene: TRBV4-1
CDR3 protein: CASSQERTGGENIQYF

J gene: TRBJ2-1
CDR3 length: 13
V gene: TRBV30
CDR3 protein: CARAGLVGNEQFF

J gene: TRBJ2-7
CDR3 length: 17
V gene: TRBV12-5
CDR3 protein: CASGLGLAGGPSLEQYF

J gene: TRBJ1-1
CDR3 length: 13
V gene: TRBV6-5
CDR3 protein: CASSYSKNTEAFF

J gene: TRBJ2-5
CDR3 length: 13
V gene: TRBV29-1
CDR3 protein: CSVESGGDETQYF

J gene: TRBJ1-3
CDR3 length: 13
V gene: TRBV7-8
CDR3 protein: CASSTGVGNTIYF

J gene: TRBJ2-1
CDR3 length: 16
V gene: TRBV14
CDR3 protein: CASSLGTSGGHNEQFF

J gene: TRBJ2-1
CDR3 length: 12
V gene: TRBV28
CDR3 protein: CASMETYNEQFF

J gene: TRBJ1-1
CDR3 length: 14
V gene: TRBV5-1
CDR3 protein: CASSLRAMNTEAFF

J gene: TRBJ2-5
CDR3 length: 14
V gene: TRBV6-6
CDR3 protein: CASIKTGTYETQYF

J gene: TRBJ2-1
CDR3 length: 13
V gene: TRBV4-1
CDR3 protein: CASSREGGQAKFF

J gene: TRBJ2-2
CDR3 length: 15
V gene: TRBV9
CDR3 protein: CASSGGRGFTGELFF

J gene: TRBJ2-5
CDR3 length: 17
V gene: TRBV7-9
CDR3 protein: CASSQELGLAGGRSQYF

J gene: TRBJ1-4
CDR3 length: 15
V gene: TRBV6-1
CDR3 protein: CASSEYRGRKEKLFF

J gene: TRBJ2-5
CDR3 length: 15
V gene: TRBV7-2
CDR3 protein: CASSSGLAGEETQYF

J gene: TRBJ2-3
CDR3 length: 15
V gene: TRBV11-3
CDR3 protein: CASSFGRGGPDTQYF

J gene: TRBJ2-3
CDR3 length: 15
V gene: TRBV7-8
CDR3 protein: CASSLRGGGTDTQYF

J gene: TRBJ1-5
CDR3 length: 13
V gene: TRBV10-1
CDR3 protein: CASSPGVEQPQHF

J gene: TRBJ2-1
CDR3 length: 13
V gene: TRBV4-2
CDR3 protein: CASSPGTYNEQFF